This T cell receptor (beta chain) was identified during a study of beta chain features in type 1 diabetes. Isolated RNA was reverse transcribed in full, so expressed TCRB transcripts were sequenced. Profiled with immunoSEQ multiplex PCR; TCRdb holds only in-frame clones, not every one. The table has about 250,000 clones, approximately 14% seen once. The collection from each donor was one heparinised blood draw averaging about 116 mL. Via the markers CD45RO/CCR7/CD25/CD127/CD95/CD27, stem cell-like memory, regulatory, central memory and naive CD4+ cells were sorted. With regard to this clone: The conserved phenylalanine or tryptophan normally closing the CDR3 is absent here, so this likely arose from a read error. No DNA is shown, since the ends of the CDR3 on it are uncertain; the CDR3 is the one TCRdb lists.

Germline loops: CDR1 SGHNT, CDR2 YYREEE (reference sequence). The CDR3 is 10 residues long, ends included. This rearrangement joins TRBV5-4 to TRBJ1-4. The TCR comes from a woman between 40 and 50 years old in good health. The sequenced material came from naive CD4+ T cells from blood. The CDR3 reads CASIQAGEWE.